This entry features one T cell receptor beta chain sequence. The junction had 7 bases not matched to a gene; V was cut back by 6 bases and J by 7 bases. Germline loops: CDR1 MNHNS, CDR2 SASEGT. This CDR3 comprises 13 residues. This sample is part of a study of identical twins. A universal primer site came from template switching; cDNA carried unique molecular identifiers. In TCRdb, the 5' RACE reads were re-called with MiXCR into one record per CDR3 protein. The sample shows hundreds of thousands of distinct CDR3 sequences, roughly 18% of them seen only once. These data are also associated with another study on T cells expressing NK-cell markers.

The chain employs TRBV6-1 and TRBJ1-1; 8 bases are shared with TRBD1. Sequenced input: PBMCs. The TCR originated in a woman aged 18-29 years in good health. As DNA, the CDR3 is TGTGCCAGCAGGGGGACAGGCATCTTTGAAGCTTTCTTT. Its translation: CASRGTGIFEAFF.